Below are 25 T cell receptor beta chains sequenced from a single sample in a study of CD8+CD57+ T cells in acquired aplastic anemia. All sequencing subjects had displayed CD8+CD57+ cell expansion on flow cytometry. For CDR3 and TCR beta VDJ profiling, genomic DNA was the template used. Each CDR3 protein is one row after TCRdb ran MiXCR on the reads. The sample has 150,000 to 170,000 distinct CDR3 sequences; roughly 54% are singletons. The specimen was sorted CD4+, CD8+, or CD8+CD57+ T cells (not recorded which) from PBMCs. Every receptor here comes from a human donor with aplastic anemia.

The chain employs TRBV10-3 and TRBJ2-7; no clear D. CDR1 and CDR2 from the germline V gene are ENHRY and SYGVKD. The CDR3 has 14 amino acids. V lost 2 bases, J lost 2 bases, and 10 bases lay in between. CDR3 DNA: TGTGCCATCAGTGAGGAGTCAGCTCCCTACGAGCAGTACTTC. Protein: CAISEESAPYEQYF.

This clonotype was picked up many times. The V call is TRBV5-1, the J call TRBJ2-1; 9 bases map to TRBD1. Per germline, CDR1 SGHRS and CDR2 YFSETQ. This CDR3 is built from 15 residues. Losses at the gene ends were 1 base for V and 6 bases for J; bases not matched to a gene: 5. CDR3 sequence (DNA): TGCGCCAGCAGCTTGCTGGGACAGGGTTCCAATGAGCAGTTCTTC. Encoded protein: CASSLLGQGSNEQFF.

This clonotype came up many times. V and J are TRBV29-1 and TRBJ2-1, with D perhaps matching TRBD1 or TRBD2 (5 bases each). There are 15 residues in the CDR3. The germline gives CDR1 SQVTM, CDR2 ANQGSEA. The V gene lost 4 bases and the J gene lost 6 bases, with 19 bases spanning the gap. CDR3 amino acids: CSVVFVSKGTNEQFF. The CDR3 DNA is TGCAGCGTTGTTTTTGTCTCCAAAGGGACCAATGAGCAGTTCTTC.

To note about this clonotype: This may be a read error, as it is one base from a much larger clone. The chain links TRBV6-5 to TRBJ1-2; 7 bases map to TRBD1. The CDR3 sequence is 14 residues long. The V gene's germline CDR1 is MNHEY and CDR2 SVGAGI. CDR3 in amino acids: CAGSYSEGAGGYTF. The CDR3, as DNA: TGTGCCGGCAGTTACTCCGAGGGGGCGGGTGGCTACACCTTC.

The chain has TRBV10-3 and TRBJ1-2, with D uncertain. CDR3 size: 13 residues. The ends were cut back, 2 bases at V and 7 bases at J, with 11 bases in the middle. CDR1 is ENHRY, CDR2 SYGVKD, per germline. CDR3 residues: CAISEPGRRGYTF. As DNA, the CDR3 is TGTGCCATCAGTGAGCCTGGGAGGCGTGGCTACACCTTC.

Points on this clonotype: This may be a read error, as it is one base from a much larger clone. The chain recombines TRBV29-1 with TRBJ2-1; D unresolved. The V and J ends lost 8 bases and 8 bases respectively, with 4 bases between them. The CDR3 sequence is 8 residues long. Germline CDR1 and CDR2: SQVTM and ANQGSEA. For the CDR3, the DNA is TGCAGCCCCGATGAGCAGTTCTTC. This codes for CSPDEQFF.

The chain recombines TRBV7-7 with TRBJ2-5, with a possible D match to TRBD1 (7 bases). The CDR3 is 16 amino acids. CDR1 and CDR2 (germline): SSHAT, FNYEAQ (reference sequence). The ends were cut back, 10 bases at V and 1 base at J, with 22 bases in the middle. The DNA of the CDR3 is TGTGCCAACAACACTGAGACAGGGAGGCCCCAAGAGACCCAGTACTTC. Its translation is CANNTETGRPQETQYF.

This CDR3 reads CASSTGQAGFNEQFF. DNA for the CDR3: TGTGCCAGTAGTACGGGGCAGGCAGGCTTCAATGAGCAGTTCTTC. J is TRBJ2-1 and V is TRBV19; D tentatively fits TRBD1 or TRBD2 (5 bases each). Germline CDR1 and CDR2: LNHDA and SQIVND (reference sequence). The V end lost 4 bases, the J end lost 6 bases, and 16 bases lay between the germline ends. The CDR3 is 15 residues long.

The chain carries TRBV25-1 and TRBJ1-2; D might be TRBD1 (6 bases). V was clipped by 1 base and J by 4 bases, with 10 bases between them. Germline V lookup: CDR1 MGHDK, CDR2 SYGVNS. The CDR3 is made up of 14 amino acids. The CDR3 sequence: CASSEFGGSYGYTF. CDR3 DNA sequence: TGTGCCAGCAGTGAATTCGGGGGCAGCTATGGCTACACCTTC.

This clonotype was observed a handful of times. V and J are TRBV10-1 and TRBJ2-7; D assignment may be TRBD1 or TRBD2 (5 bases each). V gave up 8 bases and J gave up 2 bases, with 19 bases separating them. CDR1 is WNHNN and CDR2 is SYGVQD in the germline V gene (reference sequence). The CDR3 loop spans 15 amino acids. Here the CDR3 DNA reads TGCGCCAGCTTACTTACCGGGACCGAGACCTACGAGCAGTACTTC. This codes for CASLLTGTETYEQYF.

The chain links TRBV10-3 to TRBJ2-3, with D perhaps matching TRBD1 (6 bases). There are 14 residues in the CDR3. Trimming took off 10 bases at V and 2 bases at J, with 16 bases between the two ends. Looked up from germline, CDR1 is ENHRY and CDR2 is SYGVKD. CDR3 sequence reads: CASRGGYATDTQYF. Here the CDR3 DNA reads TGTGCCAGCCGAGGGGGATACGCCACAGATACGCAGTATTTT.

This clonotype showed up many times. Written as DNA, the CDR3 is TGTGCCAGCAGTACGGCTAGCGGGGGGCCCTACAATGAGCAGTTCTTC. Its protein product is CASSTASGGPYNEQFF. J is TRBJ2-1 and V is TRBV6-1, with TRBD2 matching over 11 bases. The CDR3 contains 16 residues. The germline V gene encodes CDR1 MNHNS and CDR2 SASEGT. J gave up 2 bases and V 5 bases, and 5 bases lay outside the gene matches.

The chain links TRBV7-9 to TRBJ2-5; 12 nucleotides align to TRBD2. CDR1 and CDR2 from the germline V gene are SEHNR and FQNEAQ (reference sequence). This CDR3 contains 15 residues. V lost 2 bases, J lost 6 bases, and 4 bases stayed unmatched. This CDR3 reads CASSLLAGGPKTQYF. In DNA form, the CDR3 reads TGTGCCAGCAGCTTACTAGCGGGAGGGCCTAAGACCCAGTACTTC.

Many counts were recorded for this clonotype. The chain couples TRBV29-1 to TRBJ1-2, with 8 bases matching TRBD1. The CDR3 is 15 residues long. Germline V gene data show CDR1 as SQVTM and CDR2 as ANQGSEA. With 7 bases clipped from V and 4 bases from J, the junction kept 14 bases outside the gene matches. This CDR3 reads CSAEAEGRGPYGYTF. DNA for the CDR3: TGCAGCGCAGAGGCTGAGGGCAGGGGGCCCTATGGCTACACCTTC.

The chain joins TRBV7-6 to TRBJ2-1, with 7 bases fitting TRBD1. The CDR3 length is 14 residues. Per germline, CDR1 SGHVS and CDR2 FNYEAQ. Trimming took 5 bases from V and 9 from J; bases not matched to a gene: 10. The CDR3 bases are TGTGCCAGCAGCCAACCGACAGGGTGGGCTGAGCAGTTCTTC. Protein: CASSQPTGWAEQFF.

V and J are TRBV7-3 and TRBJ1-6; TRBD1 matches 10 bases. CDR3 length: 15 amino acids. V shed 5 bases, J shed 9 bases, and the junction held 7 bases outside the gene matches. CDR1 and CDR2 from the germline V gene are SGHTA and FQGTGA. The CDR3 reads CASSEGQGYGSPLHF. As DNA, the CDR3 is TGTGCCAGCAGCGAGGGACAGGGGTACGGTTCACCCCTCCACTTT.

This clonotype is judged large. V gene TRBV10-3 combines with J gene TRBJ1-2, with 7 nucleotides matching TRBD1. Germline V gene lookup returns CDR1 ENHRY and CDR2 SYGVKD. Unmatched junction bases numbered 5, after V lost 2 bases and J lost 2 bases. This CDR3 has 15 residues. CDR3 region: CAISETVQGNYGYTF. The CDR3 DNA reads as TGTGCCATCAGTGAGACAGTACAGGGGAACTATGGCTACACCTTC.

J is TRBJ2-7 and V is TRBV20-1; no reliable D call. V was shortened by 0 bases and J by 2 bases, with 11 bases between the two germline ends. The CDR3 runs 14 residues. Germline CDR1 is DFQATT and CDR2 is SNEGSKA (reference sequence). CDR3 DNA: TGCAGTGCTAGAGATATCGAGACAACCTACGAGCAGTACTTC. Its translation: CSARDIETTYEQYF.

This clonotype was picked up a small number of times. The CDR3 coding sequence is TGTGCCAGCAGTGTTGGGGGAAGCTACACTGAAGCTTTCTTT. Its protein is CASSVGGSYTEAFF. This chain connects TRBV25-1 to TRBJ1-1, with a possible D match to TRBD1 (5 bases). Germline V gene data show CDR1 as MGHDK and CDR2 as SYGVNS. The CDR3 length is 14 residues. The ends were cut back, 4 bases at V and 3 bases at J, with 12 bases in the middle.

The rearrangement links TRBV10-3 to TRBJ1-1; 7 nucleotides align to TRBD1. The J segment lost 1 base and the V segment lost 4 bases, leaving 6 bases of the junction unmatched. Germline V gene lookup returns CDR1 ENHRY and CDR2 SYGVKD. This CDR3 spans 15 amino acids. The CDR3 region is CAISARQGPNTEAFF. The CDR3 DNA follows: TGTGCCATCAGTGCCCGACAGGGACCGAACACTGAAGCTTTCTTT.

Ten or more counts support this clonotype. V usage is TRBV7-2 and J usage is TRBJ2-7; D assignment may be TRBD1 or TRBD2 (5 bases each). Germline V gene lookup returns CDR1 SGHTA and CDR2 FQGNSA. Trimming shortened V by 3 bases and J by 3 bases, and 12 bases separated the two germline ends. The CDR3 has 14 amino acids. DNA of the CDR3: TGTGCCAGCAGCTTCGGGACCGCAAACTACGAGCAGTACTTC. It yields the protein CASSFGTANYEQYF.

The chain uses TRBV6-4 and TRBJ1-1; D not certain. This CDR3 has 13 amino acids. Deletions cut 6 bases from V and 2 bases from J, with 10 bases between. Germline assignment: CDR1 MRHNA and CDR2 SNTAGT. Here the CDR3 reads CASRAKPNTEAFF. The CDR3, as DNA: TGTGCCAGCAGGGCGAAACCTAACACTGAAGCTTTCTTT.

This clonotype occurred many times. The chain joins TRBV12-3 or TRBV12-4 to TRBJ2-2; weak D call: TRBD2 (6 bases). V lost 3 bases and J 8 bases, leaving 7 bases between the germline ends. CDR3 length equals 12 residues. The CDR3 DNA is TGTGCCAGCAGTTTGGGGAGGGGGGAGCTGTTTTTT. This codes for CASSLGRGELFF.

This clonotype appeared a single time. The rearrangement links TRBV7-9 to TRBJ1-2; D ambiguous. Germline assignment: CDR1 SEHNR and CDR2 FQNEAQ (reference sequence). CDR3 length equals 13 residues. The germline V and J ends were trimmed by 0 bases and 8 bases, with 10 bases remaining between them. CDR3 amino acids: CASSLARQSGYTF. In DNA, the CDR3 is TGTGCCAGCAGCTTAGCGCGGCAGTCCGGCTACACCTTC.

This clonotype was observed a handful of times. The chain links TRBV10-3 to TRBJ2-7; 11 bases agree with TRBD1. With 6 bases clipped from V and 6 bases from J, the junction kept 7 bases outside the gene matches. CDR3 length equals 14 residues. Per the germline V gene, CDR1 is ENHRY and CDR2 is SYGVKD. The DNA for the CDR3 is TGTGCCATCAGACCCCCCGGGACAGGGGGCGAGCAGTACTTC. Its translation: CAIRPPGTGGEQYF.